Here is one TCR beta chain with its context. What it recognizes is unknown. The sample originates from a study of T cell responses to AZD1222 COVID-19 vaccine. General observations from the study: Vaccine-associated CD4 TCRs spanned spike, dominant at 160-218 and 743-854.

TCRdb's table, derived via immunoSEQ multiplex PCR, lists solely in-frame clones and lacks some. The sample has 100,000 to 120,000 clones, 86% seen once. V lost 6 bases to trimming and J lost 5 bases, with 9 bases between them. CDR1 and CDR2 (germline): MNHEY, SVGAGI. CDR3 length: 12 amino acids. The receptor comes from an adult in good health. Sequencing was performed on peripheral blood, taken on day 0 of AZD1222 vaccination. This chain uses TRBV6-5 with TRBJ2-3; TRBD2 is a possible D gene (5 bases). CDR3 residues: CASRPRGDTQYF. The CDR3 DNA follows: TGTGCCAGCAGACCACGGGGAGATACGCAGTATTTT.